The 11 T cell receptor beta chains below were found in one sample sequenced in a study of T cell responses to AZD1222 COVID-19 vaccine. Sequenced by immunoSEQ multiplex PCR; TCRdb stores in-frame clones only, minus some. There are around 170,000 clones in the sample; 88% occur only once, and approximately 10% lies in the top ten. The specimen was peripheral blood, collected 28 days after the second AZD1222 dose. These receptors all stem from an adult who received the AZD1222 COVID-19 vaccine.

The gene calls are TRBV7-3 and TRBJ2-3; D unresolved. This CDR3 comprises 14 residues. V was clipped by 8 bases and J by 4 bases, with 16 bases between them. The germline V gene encodes CDR1 SGHTA and CDR2 FQGTGA. In nucleotides, the CDR3 is TGTGCCAGCCGAGATTTAGCCGCCGCAGATACGCAGTATTTT. It yields the protein CASRDLAAADTQYF.

The chain links TRBV4-3 to TRBJ1-4; 7 nucleotides match TRBD1. From germline, CDR1 is LGHNA and CDR2 YSLEER. The CDR3 totals 14 residues. V lost 4 bases, J lost 3 bases, and 2 bases stayed unmatched. The CDR3: CASSRDRANEKLFF. The CDR3 DNA reads TGCGCCAGCAGCCGAGACAGGGCTAATGAAAAACTGTTTTTT.

The chain carries TRBV5-1 and TRBJ2-2; 9 bases are a match to TRBD2. CDR3 length: 16 amino acids. Germline CDR1 reads SGHRS; CDR2 reads YFSETQ. Unmatched junction bases numbered 4, after V lost 0 bases and J lost 4 bases. For the CDR3, the DNA is TGCGCCAGCAGCTTGGGCCTAGCGGGGTCCACCGGGGAGCTGTTTTTT. Protein sequence: CASSLGLAGSTGELFF.

This chain links TRBV5-4 with TRBJ2-1; 7 bases are shared with TRBD2. The CDR3 spans 15 residues. CDR1 is SGHNT, CDR2 YYREEE, per germline (reference sequence). The V segment lost 0 bases and the J segment 4 bases; nucleotides outside the gene matches: 4. CDR3 region: CASSLVGGGYNEQFF. The CDR3 coding sequence is TGTGCCAGCAGCTTGGTGGGGGGGGGATACAATGAGCAGTTCTTC.

The chain uses TRBV9 and TRBJ2-1, with 13 nucleotides matching TRBD2. V dropped 0 bases and J dropped 1; count of bases not matched to a gene: 13. Germline V gene data show CDR1 as SGDLS and CDR2 as YYNGEE. CDR3 size: 21 residues. CDR3 amino acids: CASSVGGLAGPGKPSYNEQFF. The CDR3 DNA reads as TGTGCCAGCAGCGTAGGGGGACTAGCGGGGCCTGGGAAGCCTTCCTACAATGAGCAGTTCTTC.

V and J are TRBV7-2 and TRBJ2-1; D is perhaps TRBD1 or TRBD2 (5 bases each). Trimming removed 1 base at V and 0 bases at J, with 13 bases between. The CDR3 spans 17 residues. Per germline, CDR1 SGHTA and CDR2 FQGNSA. The CDR3 reads CASSLGARGSSYNEQFF. For the CDR3, the DNA is TGTGCCAGCAGCTTAGGGGCCCGGGGCAGCTCCTACAATGAGCAGTTCTTC. The full variable domain, rest sourced from reference TRBV7-2 and TRBJ2-1, is GAGVSQSPSNKVTEKGKDVELRCDPISGHTALYWYRQSLGQGLEFLIYFQGNSAPDKSGLPSDRFSAERTGGSVSTLTIQRTQQEDSAVYLCASSLGARGSSYNEQFFGPGTRLTVL.

This chain joins TRBV11-2 and TRBJ2-7; D gene ambiguous. Trimming took 3 bases from V and 4 from J, leaving 13 bases between them. CDR1 is SGHAT and CDR2 is FQNNGV in the germline V gene. CDR3 length: 14 amino acids. CDR3 sequence (DNA): TGTGCCAGCAGCTTTCCCCCCCGGGTGTACGAGCAGTACTTC. Residues: CASSFPPRVYEQYF.

The chain employs TRBV6-2 or TRBV6-3 and TRBJ2-3; TRBD1 agrees at 10 bases. The V and J ends lost 4 bases and 4 bases, in that order; junction bases with no gene match: 5. Germline V gives CDR1 MNHEY, CDR2 SVGEGT. The CDR3 is 15 residues long. The CDR3 loop reads CASSFGTGESDTQYF. CDR3 nucleotides: TGTGCCAGCAGTTTCGGGACAGGGGAATCAGATACGCAGTATTTT.

This chain links TRBV9 with TRBJ2-2, with 10 bases that match TRBD1. The CDR3 is made up of 15 amino acids. CDR1 and CDR2 (germline): SGDLS, YYNGEE. J gave up 8 bases and V 1 base, and 5 bases lay outside the gene matches. This CDR3 reads CASSVTTGGGGELFF. The CDR3 nucleotides read TGTGCCAGCAGCGTAACGACAGGGGGCGGAGGGGAGCTGTTTTTT.

J is TRBJ2-3 and V is TRBV7-8, with 9 bases that match TRBD2. CDR1 is SGHVS, CDR2 FQNEAQ, per germline. The CDR3 totals 14 residues. V was pared by 5 bases and J by 9 bases, with 9 bases of the junction left unmatched. In DNA form, the CDR3 reads TGTGCCAGCAGCACTGTAGCGGGGGATCGCACGCAGTATTTT. Translating gives CASSTVAGDRTQYF.

The CDR3 protein is CASSLFRTAGNTIYF. Written as DNA, the CDR3 is TGTGCCAGCAGCCTATTTAGGACGGCTGGAAACACCATATATTTT. The gene calls are TRBV13 and TRBJ1-3, with D hard to call. V lost 5 bases and J lost 2, with 13 bases in between. Germline lookup yields CDR1 PRHDT and CDR2 FYEKMQ (reference sequence). This CDR3 is built from 15 residues.